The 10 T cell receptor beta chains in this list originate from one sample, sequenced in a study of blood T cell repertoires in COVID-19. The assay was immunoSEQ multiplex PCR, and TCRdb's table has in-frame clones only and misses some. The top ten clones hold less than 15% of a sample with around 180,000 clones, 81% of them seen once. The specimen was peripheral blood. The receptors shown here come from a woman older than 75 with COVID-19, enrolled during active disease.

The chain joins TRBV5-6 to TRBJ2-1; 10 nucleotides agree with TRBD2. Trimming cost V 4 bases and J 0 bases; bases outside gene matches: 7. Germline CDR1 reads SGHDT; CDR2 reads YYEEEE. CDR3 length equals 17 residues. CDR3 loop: CASSPSGGSLSYNEQFF. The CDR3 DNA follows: TGTGCCAGCAGCCCTAGCGGGGGCAGCCTCTCCTACAATGAGCAGTTCTTC.

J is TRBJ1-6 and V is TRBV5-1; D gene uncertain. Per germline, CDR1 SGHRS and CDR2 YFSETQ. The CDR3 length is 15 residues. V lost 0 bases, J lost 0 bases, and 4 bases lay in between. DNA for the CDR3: TGCGCCAGCAGCTTGGCTGTCTCCTATAATTCACCCCTCCACTTT. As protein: CASSLAVSYNSPLHF.

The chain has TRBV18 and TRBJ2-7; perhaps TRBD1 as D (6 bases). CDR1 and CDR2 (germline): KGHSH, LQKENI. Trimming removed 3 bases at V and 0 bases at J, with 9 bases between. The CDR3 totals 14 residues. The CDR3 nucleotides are TGTGCCAGCTCACCTACAGGGTACTCCTACGAGCAGTACTTC. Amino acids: CASSPTGYSYEQYF.

The CDR3 protein is CASSSPDRVGGYTF. CDR3 nucleotide sequence: TGTGCCAGCAGTTCACCCGACAGGGTTGGAGGCTACACCTTC. The rearrangement joins TRBV28 to TRBJ1-2; 7 nucleotides match TRBD1. This CDR3 region has 14 residues. J was trimmed by 8 bases and V by 4 bases; bases with no gene match: 10. The V gene's germline CDR1 is MDHEN and CDR2 SYDVKM.

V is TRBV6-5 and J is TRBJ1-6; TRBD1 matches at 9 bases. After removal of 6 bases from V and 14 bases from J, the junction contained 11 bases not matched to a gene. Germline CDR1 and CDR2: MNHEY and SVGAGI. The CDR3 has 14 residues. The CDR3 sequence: CASRARTGEGALHF. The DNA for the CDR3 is TGTGCCAGCAGGGCCAGGACAGGGGAGGGGGCCCTCCACTTT.

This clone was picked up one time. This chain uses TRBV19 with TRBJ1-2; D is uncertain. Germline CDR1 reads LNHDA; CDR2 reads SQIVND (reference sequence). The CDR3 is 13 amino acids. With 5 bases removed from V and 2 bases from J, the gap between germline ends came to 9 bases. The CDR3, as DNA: TGTGCCAGTAGTGTTGCGGGAAACTATGGCTACACCTTC. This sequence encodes CASSVAGNYGYTF.

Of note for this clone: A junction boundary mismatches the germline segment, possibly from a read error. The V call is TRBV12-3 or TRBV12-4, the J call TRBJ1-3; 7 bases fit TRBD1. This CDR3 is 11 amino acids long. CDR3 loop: CASRTGTVFIF. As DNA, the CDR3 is TGTGCCAGCAGAACCGGGACAGTCTTTATTTTT.

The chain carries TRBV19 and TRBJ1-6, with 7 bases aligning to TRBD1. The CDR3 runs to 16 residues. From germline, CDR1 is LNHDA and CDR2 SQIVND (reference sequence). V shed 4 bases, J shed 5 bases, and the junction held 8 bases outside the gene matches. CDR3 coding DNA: TGTGCCAGTAGTACGGGACAGCTGTTGAATAATTCACCCCTCCACTTT. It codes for CASSTGQLLNNSPLHF.

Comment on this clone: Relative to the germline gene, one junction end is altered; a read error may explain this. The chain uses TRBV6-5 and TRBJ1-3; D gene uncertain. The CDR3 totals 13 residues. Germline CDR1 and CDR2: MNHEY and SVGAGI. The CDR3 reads CASSYSVGDTIYF. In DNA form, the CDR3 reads TGTGCCAGCAGTTACTCGGTTGGAGACACCATATATTTT.

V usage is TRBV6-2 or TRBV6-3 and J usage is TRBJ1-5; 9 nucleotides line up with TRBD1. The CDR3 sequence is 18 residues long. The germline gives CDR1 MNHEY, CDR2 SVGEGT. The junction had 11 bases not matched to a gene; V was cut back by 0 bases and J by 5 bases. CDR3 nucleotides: TGTGCCAGCAGTTACTCGGACAGGGGCGAATATGGCGATCAGCCCCAGCATTTT. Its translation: CASSYSDRGEYGDQPQHF.